This paragraph reports one T cell receptor (beta chain). This entry is derived from a study of T cell changes during pregnancy in multiple sclerosis. Sequenced by immunoSEQ multiplex PCR; TCRdb stores in-frame clones only, minus some. The data contain 20,000 to 25,000 clones, about 93% of them singletons. The ends were cut back, 0 bases at V and 3 bases at J, with 14 bases in the middle. The germline V gene encodes CDR1 MNHNY and CDR2 SVGAGI (reference sequence). The CDR3 has 16 residues. Sequencing used CD8+ T cells from peripheral blood mononuclear cells, obtained in the third trimester of pregnancy. The chain combines TRBV6-6 with TRBJ2-5; possible D gene TRBD2, 6 bases. The origin of this receptor is a female donor with multiple sclerosis, enrolled in a pregnancy study. The CDR3, as DNA: TGTGCCAGCAGTTACTCAGTGACTAGTCCAGAAGAGACCCAGTACTTC. As protein: CASSYSVTSPEETQYF.